Following are 29 T cell receptor beta chains from one sample sequenced in a study of cytomegalovirus exposure and HLA in healthy donors. A multiplex PCR was run with 60 Vbeta primers and 13 Jbeta primers. Some clones are missing from TCRdb's copy, which holds only in-frame ones; the method was immunoSEQ multiplex PCR. The sample lists about 180,000 clones, around 80% occurring once. Source material: PBMCs. The receptors derive from a middle-aged man in good health and CMV-seronegative.

The rearrangement uses TRBV5-1 and TRBJ1-6, with a possible D match to TRBD1 (5 bases). This CDR3 has 14 amino acids. V shed 0 bases and J shed 6 bases, with 7 bases lying between them. The germline V gene has CDR1 SGHRS and CDR2 YFSETQ. CDR3 protein: CASSLGRVNSPLHF. Written as DNA, the CDR3 is TGCGCCAGCAGCTTGGGCAGGGTTAATTCACCCCTCCACTTT.

The chain links TRBV5-6 to TRBJ1-1; D is uncertain. Germline CDR1 SGHDT, CDR2 YYEEEE. This CDR3 has 16 amino acids. Trimming cost V 1 base and J 0 bases, with 13 bases left between them. The CDR3 region has the DNA TGTGCCAGCAGCTTGTACCAGGTCCTAATGAACACTGAAGCTTTCTTT. It translates to CASSLYQVLMNTEAFF.

V is TRBV9 and J is TRBJ2-2; D may be TRBD1 (5 bases). The CDR3 loop spans 16 amino acids. Per germline, CDR1 SGDLS and CDR2 YYNGEE. Trimming removed 2 bases at V and 1 base at J, with 12 bases between. CDR3 coding DNA: TGTGCCAGCAGCGTCCCCAAGGGGCTGAACACCGGGGAGCTGTTTTTT. This encodes CASSVPKGLNTGELFF.

The V gene is TRBV9, the J gene TRBJ2-1; weak D call: TRBD2 (6 bases). The germline V gene has CDR1 SGDLS and CDR2 YYNGEE. Deletions cut 4 bases from V and 2 bases from J, with 19 bases between. This CDR3 is 17 amino acids long. The CDR3 DNA reads TGTGCCAGCAGCACCGGAGGGTCCAGCGATCCCTACAATGAGCAGTTCTTC. The encoded protein is CASSTGGSSDPYNEQFF.

The V and J genes are TRBV7-6 and TRBJ1-1; D is uncertain. This CDR3 is built from 15 residues. With 5 bases removed from V and 7 bases from J, the gap between germline ends came to 20 bases. Germline CDR1 reads SGHVS; CDR2 reads FNYEAQ. The CDR3 region is CASSPSRRRRREAFF. The CDR3 bases are TGTGCCAGCAGCCCCTCCCGACGGAGGCGCCGTGAAGCTTTCTTT.

The genes are TRBV4-1 and TRBJ2-1, with 8 bases lining up with TRBD1. CDR3 length: 15 amino acids. V was clipped by 1 base and J by 7 bases; unmatched bases: 6. CDR1 is MGHRA and CDR2 is YSYEKL in the germline V gene. The CDR3 DNA reads as TGCGCCAGCAGCCAAGGACAGGGGACGAGGAATGAGCAGTTCTTC. The encoded protein is CASSQGQGTRNEQFF.

In this sample, this clone turned up a few times. This chain connects TRBV7-9 to TRBJ1-5; 8 bases line up with TRBD1. Germline CDR1 SEHNR, CDR2 FQNEAQ (reference sequence). The CDR3 consists of 13 residues. After removal of 5 bases from V and 6 bases from J, the junction contained 3 bases not matched to a gene. DNA for the CDR3: TGTGCCAGCAGCCGGACAGGGATTCAGCCCCAGCATTTT. Protein sequence: CASSRTGIQPQHF.

The V and J genes are TRBV5-1 and TRBJ2-1; D remains unclear. V was shortened by 0 bases and J by 2 bases, with 12 bases between the two germline ends. Germline CDR1 reads SGHRS; CDR2 reads YFSETQ. The CDR3 runs to 16 residues. The CDR3 nucleotides read TGCGCCAGCAGCTTGGGGGCCCGTTGGGCCTACAATGAGCAGTTCTTC. This translates into CASSLGARWAYNEQFF.

The J gene is TRBJ1-1, the V gene TRBV30; 9 bases line up with TRBD1. CDR1 is GTSNPN, CDR2 SVGIG, per germline (reference sequence). The V segment lost 3 bases and the J segment 4 bases; nucleotides outside the gene matches: 6. The CDR3 covers 14 residues. CDR3 region: CAWRGQGGGTEAFF. The CDR3, as DNA: TGTGCCTGGAGGGGACAGGGAGGAGGCACTGAAGCTTTCTTT.

The V gene is TRBV5-4, the J gene TRBJ2-7; 7 nucleotides line up with TRBD1. The CDR3 sequence is 15 residues long. The V and J ends lost 0 bases and 5 bases, in that order; junction bases with no gene match: 8. Germline assignment: CDR1 SGHNT and CDR2 YYREEE (reference sequence). CDR3 DNA sequence: TGTGCCAGCAGCTTGGCCGCACAGGGGTCTCACGAGCAGTACTTC. Protein sequence: CASSLAAQGSHEQYF.

The gene calls are TRBV7-8 and TRBJ2-7; tentatively, D is TRBD2 (6 bases). V was trimmed by 3 bases and J by 3 bases, leaving 9 bases between them. The CDR3 length is 13 residues. CDR1 SGHVS and CDR2 FQNEAQ come from the germline V gene. The CDR3 DNA sequence: TGTGCCAGCAGCTTTGCGGGGAACTACGAGCAGTACTTC. Amino acids: CASSFAGNYEQYF.

The sample holds one count of this clone. The chain combines TRBV5-4 with TRBJ2-7, with 8 positions matching TRBD2. The CDR3 consists of 16 residues. The germline V gene encodes CDR1 SGHNT and CDR2 YYREEE (reference sequence). J was trimmed by 0 bases and V by 4 bases; bases with no gene match: 9. Here the CDR3 DNA reads TGTGCCAGCAGCCGGGAGGGAGCGGGGAGCTCCTACGAGCAGTACTTC. Protein: CASSREGAGSSYEQYF.

The CDR3 DNA reads as TGTGCCAGCAGTTTACCGGGGTACGAGCAGTACTTC. Translation: CASSLPGYEQYF. The chain employs TRBV27 and TRBJ2-7; possibly TRBD2 for D (5 bases). Per the germline V gene, CDR1 is MNHEY and CDR2 is SMNVEV (reference sequence). V was clipped by 2 bases and J by 4 bases, with 6 bases between them. The CDR3 contains 12 residues.

V usage is TRBV6-5 and J usage is TRBJ1-5, with D perhaps matching TRBD1 (5 bases). Germline V lookup: CDR1 MNHEY, CDR2 SVGAGI. V was cut by 3 bases and J by 7 bases, with 13 bases left in between. The CDR3 spans 14 residues. CDR3 sequence: CASSYGRDGQPQHF. The CDR3, as DNA: TGTGCCAGCAGTTATGGGAGGGACGGCCAGCCCCAGCATTTT.

The rearrangement uses TRBV29-1 and TRBJ2-7; 7 bases line up with TRBD1. Germline CDR1 SQVTM, CDR2 ANQGSEA. V trimming: 7 bases; J trimming: 4 bases; junction bases outside the gene matches: 10. The CDR3 is 13 amino acids. The CDR3 protein is CSATRDSLYEQYF. CDR3 bases: TGCAGCGCAACTCGGGACAGTCTTTACGAGCAGTACTTC.

The chain combines TRBV5-6 with TRBJ1-2; D may be TRBD1 (5 bases). From germline, CDR1 is SGHDT and CDR2 YYEEEE. The length of the CDR3 is 16 residues. The germline V and J ends were trimmed by 0 bases and 0 bases, with 12 bases remaining between them. DNA of the CDR3: TGTGCCAGCAGCTTGGTCCAACGGGGGGCTAACTATGGCTACACCTTC. This codes for CASSLVQRGANYGYTF.

The V gene is TRBV18, the J gene TRBJ2-2; 8 bases map to TRBD2. This CDR3 is 18 amino acids long. V shed 6 bases, J shed 2 bases, and the junction held 14 bases outside the gene matches. Germline assignment: CDR1 KGHSH and CDR2 LQKENI. The CDR3 nucleotides are TGTGCCAGCTCCCCCCGGGACGTAGCGGGAACAAACACCGGGGAGCTGTTTTTT. The encoded protein is CASSPRDVAGTNTGELFF.

This chain links TRBV18 with TRBJ2-7, with 7 bases matching TRBD1. Germline loops: CDR1 KGHSH, CDR2 LQKENI. The CDR3 consists of 17 residues. J lost 8 bases, V lost 1 base, and 17 bases had no gene match. CDR3 loop: CASSPLGTASYLRQQYF. CDR3 coding DNA: TGTGCCAGCTCACCACTGGGGACAGCAAGTTACCTACGACAGCAGTACTTC.

The V call is TRBV30, the J call TRBJ1-1, with unresolved D. V was shortened by 2 bases and J by 1 base, with 5 bases between the two germline ends. The CDR3 consists of 12 residues. Germline CDR1 reads GTSNPN; CDR2 reads SVGIG (reference sequence). CDR3 loop: CAWSPKNTEAFF. DNA of the CDR3: TGTGCCTGGAGTCCTAAGAACACTGAAGCTTTCTTT. The whole variable domain, filled in from reference TRBV30 and TRBJ1-1, reads SQTIHQWPATLVQPVGSPLSLECTVEGTSNPNLYWYRQAAGRGLQLLFYSVGIGQISSEVPQNLSASRPQDRQFILSSKKLLLSDSGFYLCAWSPKNTEAFFGQGTRLTVV.

The rearrangement uses TRBV10-2 and TRBJ1-4; TRBD1 agrees at 9 bases. Germline-derived CDR1 and CDR2 are WSHSY and SAAADI. The CDR3 has 15 amino acids. With V trimmed by 6 bases and J by 3 bases, 5 bases remained unmatched. The CDR3 here is CASRETGGANEKLFF. CDR3 nucleotides: TGCGCCAGCAGGGAAACAGGGGGCGCTAATGAAAAACTGTTTTTT.

The CDR3 DNA reads TGTGCCAGCAGCTTCAGTTTTGACACTGAAGCTTTCTTT. This encodes CASSFSFDTEAFF. The chain carries TRBV7-9 and TRBJ1-1, with unresolved D. V lost 3 bases and J 3 bases, leaving 8 bases between the germline ends. The CDR3 length is 13 residues. Germline CDR1 and CDR2: SEHNR and FQNEAQ (reference sequence).

This clone was seen only a few times. The rearrangement joins TRBV30 to TRBJ1-2; D is unresolved. The CDR3 contains 13 residues. Per the germline V gene, CDR1 is GTSNPN and CDR2 is SVGIG (reference sequence). Trimming removed 3 bases at V and 11 bases at J, with 19 bases between. CDR3 sequence (DNA): TGTGCCTGGAGGCGGGATCGGCCAAAGGCTTACACCTTC. This gives the protein CAWRRDRPKAYTF.

The chain carries TRBV4-3 and TRBJ2-3, with 9 bases that match TRBD1. This CDR3 is 16 amino acids long. CDR1 is LGHNA, CDR2 YSLEER, per germline. The J segment lost 7 bases and the V segment lost 0 bases, leaving 8 bases of the junction unmatched. CDR3 sequence (DNA): TGCGCCAGCAGCCAAGATACCCCACAGGGGGCACATACGCAGTATTTT. Translation gives CASSQDTPQGAHTQYF.

Here the CDR3 DNA reads TGTGCCAGCAGCTTGGACCGGGACAGGGGGTTATCCTACAATGAGCAGTTCTTC. It translates to CASSLDRDRGLSYNEQFF. The chain joins TRBV5-6 to TRBJ2-1, with 11 bases matching TRBD1. CDR1 SGHDT and CDR2 YYEEEE come from the germline V gene. This CDR3 is 18 amino acids long. V shed 0 bases, J shed 1 base, and the junction held 6 bases outside the gene matches.

The genes are TRBV4-3 and TRBJ2-3; D not certain. Trimming pared 0 bases from V and 0 bases from J, leaving 13 bases between. Germline assignment: CDR1 LGHNA and CDR2 YSLEER. The CDR3 runs to 17 residues. The CDR3 spells CASSQEASPVSTDTQYF. The DNA for the CDR3 is TGCGCCAGCAGCCAAGAGGCTTCCCCCGTTAGCACAGATACGCAGTATTTT.

The genes are TRBV18 and TRBJ2-7, with 11 bases fitting TRBD1. The junction had 12 bases not matched to a gene; V was cut back by 6 bases and J by 5 bases. Germline lookup yields CDR1 KGHSH and CDR2 LQKENI. The CDR3 loop spans 16 amino acids. CDR3: CASSPPRGTGGDEQYF. The CDR3 DNA reads as TGTGCCAGCTCCCCCCCTCGGGGGACAGGGGGGGACGAGCAGTACTTC.

This rearrangement joins TRBV7-9 to TRBJ2-3; 9 bases fit TRBD2. The CDR3 sequence is 15 residues long. V trimming: 3 bases; J trimming: 2 bases; junction bases outside the gene matches: 3. Germline CDR1 SEHNR, CDR2 FQNEAQ (reference sequence). The CDR3 reads CASSFASGNTDTQYF. CDR3 in DNA: TGTGCCAGCAGCTTCGCTAGCGGGAACACAGATACGCAGTATTTT. Complete variable domain (other parts from reference TRBV7-9 and TRBJ2-3): DTGVSQNPRHKITKRGQNVTFRCDPISEHNRLYWYRQTLGQGPEFLTYFQNEAQLEKSRLLSDRFSAERPKGSFSTLEIQRTEQGDSAMYLCASSFASGNTDTQYFGPGTRLTVL.

This sequence joins TRBV7-3 and TRBJ2-3; 7 bases map to TRBD2. The V gene's germline CDR1 is SGHTA and CDR2 FQGTGA. Trimming at V came to 3 bases and at J to 0 bases, leaving 6 bases not matched to a gene. The length of the CDR3 is 16 residues. The DNA of the CDR3 is TGTGCCAGCAGCTTGGTAGCGGGTGCTAGCACAGATACGCAGTATTTT. This gives the protein CASSLVAGASTDTQYF. The variable domain in full, completed from reference TRBV7-3 and TRBJ2-3, reads GAGVSQTPSNKVTEKGKYVELRCDPISGHTALYWYRQSLGQGPEFLIYFQGTGAADDSGLPNDRFFAVRPEGSVSTLKIQRTERGDSAVYLCASSLVAGASTDTQYFGPGTRLTVL.

The chain carries TRBV11-3 and TRBJ2-5; 10 nucleotides match TRBD1. The CDR3 consists of 16 residues. Trimming took 4 bases from V and 2 from J; bases not matched to a gene: 7. CDR1 is SGHNT, CDR2 YENEEA, per germline. CDR3 in DNA: TGTGCCAGCAGCTCCAGGACAGGGGGGGGGCAAGAGACCCAGTACTTC. Encoded protein: CASSSRTGGGQETQYF.